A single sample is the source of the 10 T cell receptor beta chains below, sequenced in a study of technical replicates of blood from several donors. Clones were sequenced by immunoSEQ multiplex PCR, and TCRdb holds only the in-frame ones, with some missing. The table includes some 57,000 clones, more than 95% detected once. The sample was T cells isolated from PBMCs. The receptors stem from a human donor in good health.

Here the CDR3 reads CASSTEQGRYEQYF. The CDR3 nucleotides read TGTGCCAGCAGTACGGAGCAGGGCCGGTACGAGCAGTACTTC. The chain recombines TRBV28 with TRBJ2-7, with D perhaps TRBD1 (5 bases). This CDR3 region has 14 residues. V dropped 5 bases and J dropped 4 bases, with 15 bases sitting between them. CDR1 MDHEN and CDR2 SYDVKM come from the germline V gene. Combining the CDR3 with reference TRBV28 and TRBJ2-7 gives the whole variable domain DVKVTQSSRYLVKRTGEKVFLECVQDMDHENMFWYRQDPGLGLRLIYFSYDVKMKEKGDIPEGYSVSREKKERFSLILESASTNQTSMYLCASSTEQGRYEQYFGPGTRLTVT.

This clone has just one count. The CDR3 sequence: CASREQGTRYGYTF. The CDR3 DNA sequence: TGTGCCAGCAGGGAACAGGGGACCAGATATGGCTACACCTTC. The J gene is TRBJ1-2, the V gene TRBV5-4, with 7 bases identical to TRBD1. This CDR3 has 14 residues. Germline loops: CDR1 SGHNT, CDR2 YYREEE (reference sequence). J lost 5 bases, V lost 5 bases, and 9 bases had no gene match.

The CDR3 DNA is TGTGCCAGCAGCTTGACAGGGGGCTCGGTCACCGGGGAGCTGTTTTTT. Translated: CASSLTGGSVTGELFF. J is TRBJ2-2 and V is TRBV9; 10 nucleotides line up with TRBD1. The ends lost 4 bases at V and 4 bases at J; junction bases unmatched: 7. CDR1 and CDR2 (germline): SGDLS, YYNGEE. This CDR3 comprises 16 residues.

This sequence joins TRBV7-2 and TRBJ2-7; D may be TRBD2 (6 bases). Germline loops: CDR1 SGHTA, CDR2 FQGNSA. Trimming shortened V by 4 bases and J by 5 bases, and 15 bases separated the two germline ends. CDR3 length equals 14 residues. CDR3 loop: CASSYGTGNHEQYF. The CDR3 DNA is TGTGCCAGCAGCTACGGGACTGGGAATCACGAGCAGTACTTC.

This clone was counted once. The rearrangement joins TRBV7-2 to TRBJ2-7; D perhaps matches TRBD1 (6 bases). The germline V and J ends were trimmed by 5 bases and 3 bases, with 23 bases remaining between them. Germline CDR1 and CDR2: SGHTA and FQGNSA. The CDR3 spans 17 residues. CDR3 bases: TGTGCCAGCAGCCGAATTGGGGGCGTATTCCCGTACTACGAGCAGTACTTC. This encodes CASSRIGGVFPYYEQYF. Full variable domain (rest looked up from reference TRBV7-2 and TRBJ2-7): GAGVSQSPSNKVTEKGKDVELRCDPISGHTALYWYRQSLGQGLEFLIYFQGNSAPDKSGLPSDRFSAERTGGSVSTLTIQRTQQEDSAVYLCASSRIGGVFPYYEQYFGPGTRLTVT.

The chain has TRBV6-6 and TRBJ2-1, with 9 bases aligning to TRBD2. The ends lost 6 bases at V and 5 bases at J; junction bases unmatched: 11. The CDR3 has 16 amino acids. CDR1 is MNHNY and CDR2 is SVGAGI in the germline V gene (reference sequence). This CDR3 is CASRSLAGTLDNEQFF. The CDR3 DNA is TGTGCCAGCAGGTCTCTAGCGGGAACTCTTGACAATGAGCAGTTCTTC.

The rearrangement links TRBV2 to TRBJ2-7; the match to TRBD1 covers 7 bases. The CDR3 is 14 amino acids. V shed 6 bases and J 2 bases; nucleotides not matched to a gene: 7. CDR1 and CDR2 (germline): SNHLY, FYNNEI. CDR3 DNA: TGTGCCAGCAGGTTGGACAGGCCTACCTACGAGCAGTACTTC. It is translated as CASRLDRPTYEQYF.

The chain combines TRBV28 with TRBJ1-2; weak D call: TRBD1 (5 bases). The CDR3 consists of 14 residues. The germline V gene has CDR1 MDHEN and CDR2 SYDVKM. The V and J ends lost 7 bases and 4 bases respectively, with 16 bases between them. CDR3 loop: CASTLGQRRYGYTF. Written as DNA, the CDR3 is TGTGCCAGCACCCTGGGGCAGCGACGCTATGGCTACACCTTC.

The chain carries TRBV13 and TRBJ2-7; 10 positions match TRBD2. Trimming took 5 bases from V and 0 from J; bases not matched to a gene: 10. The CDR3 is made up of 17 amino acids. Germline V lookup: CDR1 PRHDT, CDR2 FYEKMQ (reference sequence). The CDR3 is CASSESGRATISYEQYF. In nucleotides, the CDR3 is TGTGCCAGCAGCGAGAGCGGGAGGGCCACAATCTCCTACGAGCAGTACTTC.

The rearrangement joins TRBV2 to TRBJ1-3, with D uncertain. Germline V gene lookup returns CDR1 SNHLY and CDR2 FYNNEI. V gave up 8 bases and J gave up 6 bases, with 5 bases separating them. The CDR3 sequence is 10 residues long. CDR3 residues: CASSLNTIYF. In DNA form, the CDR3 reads TGTGCCAGCTCTTTAAACACCATATATTTT.